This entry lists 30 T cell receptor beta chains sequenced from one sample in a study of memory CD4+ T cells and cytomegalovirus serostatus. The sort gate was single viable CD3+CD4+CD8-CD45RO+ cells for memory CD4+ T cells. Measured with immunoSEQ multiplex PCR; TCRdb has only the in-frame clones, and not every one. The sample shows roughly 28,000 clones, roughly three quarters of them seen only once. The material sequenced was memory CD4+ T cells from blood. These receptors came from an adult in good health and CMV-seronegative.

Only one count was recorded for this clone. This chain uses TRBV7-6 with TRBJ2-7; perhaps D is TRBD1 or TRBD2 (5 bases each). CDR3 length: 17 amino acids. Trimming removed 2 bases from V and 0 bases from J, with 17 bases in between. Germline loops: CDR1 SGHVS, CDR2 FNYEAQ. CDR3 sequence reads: CASSLLPPSGSSYEQYF. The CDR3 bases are TGTGCCAGCAGCTTATTACCCCCATCAGGGAGCTCCTACGAGCAGTACTTC.

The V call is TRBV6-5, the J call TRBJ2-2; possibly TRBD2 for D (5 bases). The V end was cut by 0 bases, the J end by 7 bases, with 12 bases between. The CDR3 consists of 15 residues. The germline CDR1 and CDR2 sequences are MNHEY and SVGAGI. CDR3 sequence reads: CASSYSRLAGGELFF. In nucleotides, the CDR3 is TGTGCCAGCAGTTACTCGAGGCTAGCAGGCGGGGAGCTGTTTTTT.

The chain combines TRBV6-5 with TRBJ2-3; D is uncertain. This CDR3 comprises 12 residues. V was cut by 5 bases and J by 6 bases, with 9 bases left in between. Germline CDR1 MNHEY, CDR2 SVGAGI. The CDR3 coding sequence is TGTGCCAGCAGTCAGAATGCTGATACGCAGTATTTT. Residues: CASSQNADTQYF.

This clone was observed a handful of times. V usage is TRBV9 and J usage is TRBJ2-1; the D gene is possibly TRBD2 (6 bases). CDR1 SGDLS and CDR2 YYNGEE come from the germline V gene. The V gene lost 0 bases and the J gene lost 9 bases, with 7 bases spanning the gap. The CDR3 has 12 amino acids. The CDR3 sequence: CASSVVGGEQFF. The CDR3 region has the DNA TGTGCCAGCAGCGTAGTGGGGGGTGAGCAGTTCTTC.

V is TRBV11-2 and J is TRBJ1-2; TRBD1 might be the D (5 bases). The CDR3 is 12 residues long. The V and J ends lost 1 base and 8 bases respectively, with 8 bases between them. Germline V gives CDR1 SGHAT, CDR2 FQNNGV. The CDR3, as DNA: TGTGCCAGCAGCTTAGGCAGGGACGGCTACACCTTC. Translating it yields CASSLGRDGYTF.

CDR3 protein: CARSLPYSTSYNEQFF. The CDR3 DNA sequence: TGTGCCAGAAGCTTGCCTTACTCGACCTCCTACAATGAGCAGTTCTTC. The genes are TRBV5-3 and TRBJ2-1; no clear D. TRBV5-3 is identified as an open reading frame with a role that is uncertain. Trimming took 1 base from V and 0 from J, leaving 11 bases between them. This CDR3 is 16 amino acids long.

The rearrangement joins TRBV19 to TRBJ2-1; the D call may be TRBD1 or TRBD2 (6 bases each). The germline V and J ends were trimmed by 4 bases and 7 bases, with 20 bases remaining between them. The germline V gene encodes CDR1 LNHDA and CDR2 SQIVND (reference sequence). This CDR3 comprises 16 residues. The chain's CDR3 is CASSNSWGARVNEQFF. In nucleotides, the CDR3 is TGTGCCAGTAGTAATTCCTGGGGGGCAAGGGTAAATGAGCAGTTCTTC.

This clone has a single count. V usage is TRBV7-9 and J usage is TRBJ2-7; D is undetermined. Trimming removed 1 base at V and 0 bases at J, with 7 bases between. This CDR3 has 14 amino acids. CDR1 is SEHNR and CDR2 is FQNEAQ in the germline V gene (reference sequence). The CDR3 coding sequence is TGTGCCAGCAGCTTAGTCGCAAGCTCCTACGAGCAGTACTTC. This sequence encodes CASSLVASSYEQYF.

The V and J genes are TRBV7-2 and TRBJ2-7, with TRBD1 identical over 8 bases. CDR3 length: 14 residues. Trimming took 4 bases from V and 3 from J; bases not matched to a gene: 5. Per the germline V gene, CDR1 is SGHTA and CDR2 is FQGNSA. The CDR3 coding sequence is TGTGCCAGCAGCTCCCGGGACAGGTACTACGAGCAGTACTTC. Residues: CASSSRDRYYEQYF.

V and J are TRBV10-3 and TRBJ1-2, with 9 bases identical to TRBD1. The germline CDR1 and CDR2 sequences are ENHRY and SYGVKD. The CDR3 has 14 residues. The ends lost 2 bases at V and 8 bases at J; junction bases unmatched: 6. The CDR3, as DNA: TGTGCCATCAGTGAGACGGACAGGGGAGAGGGCTACACCTTC. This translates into CAISETDRGEGYTF.

The CDR3 is CASSPTQGPGQFF. CDR3 in DNA: TGTGCCAGCAGCCCGACTCAGGGGCCGGGGCAGTTCTTC. V usage is TRBV6-5 and J usage is TRBJ2-1; perhaps TRBD1 as D (6 bases). The V end was cut by 6 bases, the J end by 12 bases, with 18 bases between. Germline CDR1 is MNHEY and CDR2 is SVGAGI. The CDR3 runs to 13 residues.

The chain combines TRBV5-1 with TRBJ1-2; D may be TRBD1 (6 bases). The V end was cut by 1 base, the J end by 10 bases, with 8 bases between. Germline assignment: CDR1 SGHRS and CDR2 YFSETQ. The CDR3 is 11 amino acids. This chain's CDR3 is CASSLTGPYTF. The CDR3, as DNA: TGCGCCAGCAGCTTGACAGGGCCCTACACCTTC.

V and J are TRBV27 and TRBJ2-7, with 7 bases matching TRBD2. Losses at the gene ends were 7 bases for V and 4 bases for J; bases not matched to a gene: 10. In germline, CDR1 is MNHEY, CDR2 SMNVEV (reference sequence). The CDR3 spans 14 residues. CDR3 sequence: CASTVSSGSYEQYF. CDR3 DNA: TGTGCCAGCACGGTGTCTAGCGGATCTTACGAGCAGTACTTC.

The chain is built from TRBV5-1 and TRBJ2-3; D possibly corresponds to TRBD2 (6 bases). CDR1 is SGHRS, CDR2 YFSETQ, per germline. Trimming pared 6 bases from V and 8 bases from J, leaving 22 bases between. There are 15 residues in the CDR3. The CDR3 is CASKKMDYLSGTQYF. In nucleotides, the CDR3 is TGCGCCAGCAAGAAAATGGACTACCTTTCGGGTACGCAGTATTTT.

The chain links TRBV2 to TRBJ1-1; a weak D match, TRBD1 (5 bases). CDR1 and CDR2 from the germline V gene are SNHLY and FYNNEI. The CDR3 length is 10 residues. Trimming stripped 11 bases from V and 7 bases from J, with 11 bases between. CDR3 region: CAQGQFEAFF. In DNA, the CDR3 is TGTGCCCAGGGTCAATTTGAAGCTTTCTTT.

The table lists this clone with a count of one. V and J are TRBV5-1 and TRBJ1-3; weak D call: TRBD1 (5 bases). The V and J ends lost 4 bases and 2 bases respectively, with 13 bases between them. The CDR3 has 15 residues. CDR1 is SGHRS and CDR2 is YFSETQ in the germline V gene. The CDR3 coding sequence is TGCGCCAGCAGCCGGGACCGACAGACTGGAAACACCATATATTTT. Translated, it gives CASSRDRQTGNTIYF.

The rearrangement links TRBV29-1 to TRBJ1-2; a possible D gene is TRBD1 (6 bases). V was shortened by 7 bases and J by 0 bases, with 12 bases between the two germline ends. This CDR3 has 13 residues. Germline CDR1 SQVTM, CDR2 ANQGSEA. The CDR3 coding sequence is TGCAGCGCCCACAGGGAAACTAACTATGGCTACACCTTC. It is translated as CSAHRETNYGYTF.

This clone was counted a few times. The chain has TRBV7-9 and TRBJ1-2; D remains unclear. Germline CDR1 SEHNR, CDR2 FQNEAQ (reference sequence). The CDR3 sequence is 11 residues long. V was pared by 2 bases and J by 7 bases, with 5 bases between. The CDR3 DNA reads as TGTGCCAGCAGCTTACTCAGTGGCTACACCTTC. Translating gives CASSLLSGYTF.

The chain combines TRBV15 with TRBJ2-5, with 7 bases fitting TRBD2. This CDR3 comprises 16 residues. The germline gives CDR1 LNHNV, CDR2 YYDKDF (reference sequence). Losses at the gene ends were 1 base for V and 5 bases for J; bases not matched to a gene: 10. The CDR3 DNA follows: TGTGCCACCAGCAGAGGCGGGGAGGGATGGTCGGAGACCCAGTACTTC. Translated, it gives CATSRGGEGWSETQYF.

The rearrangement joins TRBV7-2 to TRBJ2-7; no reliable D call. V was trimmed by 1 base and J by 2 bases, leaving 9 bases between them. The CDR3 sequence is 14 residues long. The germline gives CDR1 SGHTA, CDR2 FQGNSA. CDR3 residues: CASSLESGPYEQYF. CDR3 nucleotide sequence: TGTGCCAGCAGCTTAGAGTCGGGTCCCTACGAGCAGTACTTC.

The CDR3 protein is CASSLRQGAEAQHF. DNA of the CDR3: TGTGCCAGCAGCTTGAGACAGGGGGCAGAGGCCCAGCATTTT. The V gene is TRBV7-2, the J gene TRBJ1-5; 10 bases fit TRBD1. The J segment lost 11 bases and the V segment lost 3 bases, leaving 7 bases of the junction unmatched. This CDR3 is 14 amino acids long. Germline CDR1 reads SGHTA; CDR2 reads FQGNSA.

DNA for the CDR3: TGTGCCAGCAGTGAGGGACTTTTCTCTGGAAACACCATATATTTT. It yields the protein CASSEGLFSGNTIYF. The J gene is TRBJ1-3, the V gene TRBV6-1; D might be TRBD1 (5 bases). From germline, CDR1 is MNHNS and CDR2 SASEGT. The CDR3 sequence is 15 residues long. V dropped 3 bases and J dropped 0 bases, with 9 bases sitting between them.

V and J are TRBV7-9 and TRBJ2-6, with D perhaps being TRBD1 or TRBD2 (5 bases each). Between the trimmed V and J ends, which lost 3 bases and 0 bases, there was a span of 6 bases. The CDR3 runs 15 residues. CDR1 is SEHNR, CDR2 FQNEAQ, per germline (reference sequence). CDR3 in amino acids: CASSLGDSGANVLTF. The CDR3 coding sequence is TGTGCCAGCAGCTTGGGGGACTCTGGGGCCAACGTCCTGACTTTC.

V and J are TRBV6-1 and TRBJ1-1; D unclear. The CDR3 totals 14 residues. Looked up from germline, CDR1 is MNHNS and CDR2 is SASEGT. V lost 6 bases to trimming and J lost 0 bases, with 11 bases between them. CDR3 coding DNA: TGTGCCAGCAGCCTAGAGACGCTGAACACTGAAGCTTTCTTT. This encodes CASSLETLNTEAFF.

The CDR3 loop reads CASSPDRDSPLHF. CDR3 nucleotides: TGTGCCAGCTCACCCGACAGGGATTCACCCCTCCACTTT. V gene TRBV18 combines with J gene TRBJ1-6; 7 bases are shared with TRBD1. Germline CDR1 reads KGHSH; CDR2 reads LQKENI. There are 13 residues in the CDR3. J gave up 8 bases and V 3 bases, and 1 base lay outside the gene matches.

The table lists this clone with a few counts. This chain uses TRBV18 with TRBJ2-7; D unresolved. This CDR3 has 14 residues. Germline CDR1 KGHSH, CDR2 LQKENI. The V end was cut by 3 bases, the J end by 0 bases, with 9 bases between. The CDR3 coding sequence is TGTGCCAGCTCACCCTCAACTGGCTCCTACGAGCAGTACTTC. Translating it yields CASSPSTGSYEQYF.

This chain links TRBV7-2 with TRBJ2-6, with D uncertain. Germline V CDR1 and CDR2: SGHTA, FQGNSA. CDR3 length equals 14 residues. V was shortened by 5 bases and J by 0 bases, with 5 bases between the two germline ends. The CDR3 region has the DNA TGTGCCAGCAGCGTAGGCTCTGGGGCCAACGTCCTGACTTTC. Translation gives CASSVGSGANVLTF.

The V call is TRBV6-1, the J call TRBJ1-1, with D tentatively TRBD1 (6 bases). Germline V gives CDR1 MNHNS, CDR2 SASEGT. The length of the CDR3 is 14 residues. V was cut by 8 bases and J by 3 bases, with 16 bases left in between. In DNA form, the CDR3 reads TGTGCCAGCCGGGACACCAATAGGGACACTGAAGCTTTCTTT. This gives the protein CASRDTNRDTEAFF.

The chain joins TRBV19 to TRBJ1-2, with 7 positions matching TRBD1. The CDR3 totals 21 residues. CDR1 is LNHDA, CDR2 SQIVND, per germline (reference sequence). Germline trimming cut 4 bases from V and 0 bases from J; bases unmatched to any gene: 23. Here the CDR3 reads CASSTRRTLGTVPEANYGYTF. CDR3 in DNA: TGTGCCAGTAGTACAAGACGAACTCTGGGGACAGTTCCCGAAGCTAACTATGGCTACACCTTC.

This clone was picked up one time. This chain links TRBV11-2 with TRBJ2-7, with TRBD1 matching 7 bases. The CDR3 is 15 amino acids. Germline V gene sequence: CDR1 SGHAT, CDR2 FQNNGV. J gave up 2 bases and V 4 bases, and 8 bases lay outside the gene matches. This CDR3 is CASSWNRGPTYEQYF. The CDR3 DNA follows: TGTGCCAGCAGCTGGAACAGGGGCCCTACCTACGAGCAGTACTTC. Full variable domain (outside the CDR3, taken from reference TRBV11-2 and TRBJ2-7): EAGVAQSPRYKIIEKRQSVAFWCNPISGHATLYWYQQILGQGPKLLIQFQNNGVVDDSQLPKDRFSAERLKGVDSTLKIQPAKLEDSAVYLCASSWNRGPTYEQYFGPGTRLTVT.